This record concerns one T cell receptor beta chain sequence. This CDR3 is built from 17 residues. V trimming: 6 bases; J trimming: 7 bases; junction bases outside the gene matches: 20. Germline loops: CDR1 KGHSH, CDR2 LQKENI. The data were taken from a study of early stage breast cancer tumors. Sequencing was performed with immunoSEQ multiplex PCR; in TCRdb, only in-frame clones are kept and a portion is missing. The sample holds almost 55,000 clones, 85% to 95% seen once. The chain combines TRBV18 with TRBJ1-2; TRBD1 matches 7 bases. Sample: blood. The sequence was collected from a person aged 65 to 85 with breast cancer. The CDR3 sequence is CASSSIVGQDRGGGYTF. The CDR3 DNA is TGTGCCAGCTCCTCAATCGTCGGACAGGACCGAGGAGGTGGCTACACCTTC.